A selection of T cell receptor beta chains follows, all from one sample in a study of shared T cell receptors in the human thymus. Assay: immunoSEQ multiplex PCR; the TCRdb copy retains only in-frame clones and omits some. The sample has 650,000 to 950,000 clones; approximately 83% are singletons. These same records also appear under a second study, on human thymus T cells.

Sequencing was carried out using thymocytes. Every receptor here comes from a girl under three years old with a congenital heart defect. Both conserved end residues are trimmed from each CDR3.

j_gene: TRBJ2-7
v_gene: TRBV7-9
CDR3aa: ASSSGTSGAPYEQY

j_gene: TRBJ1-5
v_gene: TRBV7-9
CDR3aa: ASSPGGGFNQPQH

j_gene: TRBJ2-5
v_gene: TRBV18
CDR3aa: ASSLRDSRQETQY

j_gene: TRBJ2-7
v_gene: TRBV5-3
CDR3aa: ARSFYGGEQY

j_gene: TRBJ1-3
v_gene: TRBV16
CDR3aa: ASSLIDREWRHSGNTIY

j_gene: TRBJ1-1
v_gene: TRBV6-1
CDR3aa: ASSEPARQRRTEAF

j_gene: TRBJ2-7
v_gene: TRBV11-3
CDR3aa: ASSLGQGPPYEQY

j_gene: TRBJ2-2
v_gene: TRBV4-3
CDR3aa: ASSQDLKASGGGGELF

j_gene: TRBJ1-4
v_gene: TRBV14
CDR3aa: ASSQDLEDSTNEKLF

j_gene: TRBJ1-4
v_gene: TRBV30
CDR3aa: AWSVTGVNEKLF

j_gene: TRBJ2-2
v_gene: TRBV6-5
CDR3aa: ASSPGTDTGELF

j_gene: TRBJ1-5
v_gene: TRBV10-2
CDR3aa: ASSERRDSSQPQH

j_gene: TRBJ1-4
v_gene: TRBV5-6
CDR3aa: ASSPTSTNEKLF

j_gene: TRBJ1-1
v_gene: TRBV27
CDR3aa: ASSFHPRDTEAF

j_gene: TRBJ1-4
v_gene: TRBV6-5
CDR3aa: ASSYYRTGVHEKLF

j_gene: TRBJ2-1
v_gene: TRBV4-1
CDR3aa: ASSQGAGEQF

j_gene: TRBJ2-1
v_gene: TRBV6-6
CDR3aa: ASSYRLRGGIDEQF

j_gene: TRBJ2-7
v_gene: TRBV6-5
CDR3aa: ASRLAGFDEQY

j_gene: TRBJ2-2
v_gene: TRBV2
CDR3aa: ASRTGSTGELF

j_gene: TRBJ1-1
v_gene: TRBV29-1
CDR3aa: SVEDRVGVREQNTEAF

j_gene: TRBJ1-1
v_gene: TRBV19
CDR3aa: ASSIKDRNTEAF

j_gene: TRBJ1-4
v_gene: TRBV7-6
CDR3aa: ASSLGGSLNEKLF

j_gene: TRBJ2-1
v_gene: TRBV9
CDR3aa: ASSLRGGSYNEQF

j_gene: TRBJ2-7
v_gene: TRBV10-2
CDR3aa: ASSGKGLAGLYEQY

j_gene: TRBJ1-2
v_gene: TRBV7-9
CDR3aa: ASSLARTGANYGYT

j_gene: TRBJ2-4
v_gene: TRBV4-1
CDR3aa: ASSPAGSTGTAKNIQY

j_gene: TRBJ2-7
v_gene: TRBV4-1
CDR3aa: ASSQGTSGGIPYEQY

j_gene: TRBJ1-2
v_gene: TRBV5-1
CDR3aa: ASSNSRVWGYT

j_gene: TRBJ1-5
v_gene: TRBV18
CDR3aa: ASSPTGGNQPQH

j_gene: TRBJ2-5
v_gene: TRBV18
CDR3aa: ASSPHEGQTEETQY

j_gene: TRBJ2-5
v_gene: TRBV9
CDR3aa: ASSVAGGPSGETQY

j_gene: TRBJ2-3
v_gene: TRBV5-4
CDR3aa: ASSFLSIHTDTQY

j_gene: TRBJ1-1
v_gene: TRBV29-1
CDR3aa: SYHRGTKGFMNTEAF

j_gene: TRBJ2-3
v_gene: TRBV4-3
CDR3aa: ASSEPPPPGQGADTQY

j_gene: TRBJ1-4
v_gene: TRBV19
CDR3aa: ASSKPGGPNEKLF

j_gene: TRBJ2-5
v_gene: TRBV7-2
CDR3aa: ASSRAFSGIETQY

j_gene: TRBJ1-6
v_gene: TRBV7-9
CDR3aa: ASSLGSSRGRCGSPLH

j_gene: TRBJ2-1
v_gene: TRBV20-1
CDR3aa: SARDYVGTF

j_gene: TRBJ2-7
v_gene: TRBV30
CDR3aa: AWSNTGTDESYEQY

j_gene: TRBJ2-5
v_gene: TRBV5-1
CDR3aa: ASSLNPTRPYPRETQY

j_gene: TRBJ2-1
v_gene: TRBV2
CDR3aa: ASTAGGARLDSYNEQF

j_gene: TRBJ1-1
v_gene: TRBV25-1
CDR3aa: ASSERGYRLNTEAF

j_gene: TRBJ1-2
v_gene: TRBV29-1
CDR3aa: SVQHRGNGYT

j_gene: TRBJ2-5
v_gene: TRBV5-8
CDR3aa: ASSLKIRLAVFEETQY

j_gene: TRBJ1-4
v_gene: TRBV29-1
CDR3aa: STRQGGDEKLF

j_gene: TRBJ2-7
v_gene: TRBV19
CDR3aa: ASSIGQGYEQY

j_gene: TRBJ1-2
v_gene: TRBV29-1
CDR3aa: SVGRRDGYT

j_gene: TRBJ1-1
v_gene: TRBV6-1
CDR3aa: ASSEGGGKGAF

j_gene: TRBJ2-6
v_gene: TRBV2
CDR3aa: ASSERDRILSGANVLT

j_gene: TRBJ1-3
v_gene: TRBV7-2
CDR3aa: ASSLGHSGNTIY

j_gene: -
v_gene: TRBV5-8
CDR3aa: ASPIYEQY

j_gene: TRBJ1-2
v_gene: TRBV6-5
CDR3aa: ASSRTGAAYGYT

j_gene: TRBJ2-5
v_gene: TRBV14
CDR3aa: ASSQDRLSGTGQETQY

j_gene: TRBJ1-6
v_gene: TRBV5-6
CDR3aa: ASSNNNRGRGSPLH

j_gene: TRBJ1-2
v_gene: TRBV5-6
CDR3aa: ASLQAIGSYGYT

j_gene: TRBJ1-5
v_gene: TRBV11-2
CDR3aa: ASSPGGTNQPQH

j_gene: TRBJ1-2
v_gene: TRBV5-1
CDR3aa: ASSFEAPYYGYT

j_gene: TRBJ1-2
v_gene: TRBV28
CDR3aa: ASSNPTQGPKEGYT

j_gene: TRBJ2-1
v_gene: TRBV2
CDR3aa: ASRRAGVIYNEQF

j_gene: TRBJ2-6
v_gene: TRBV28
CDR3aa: ASSLPSTGVNSANVLT